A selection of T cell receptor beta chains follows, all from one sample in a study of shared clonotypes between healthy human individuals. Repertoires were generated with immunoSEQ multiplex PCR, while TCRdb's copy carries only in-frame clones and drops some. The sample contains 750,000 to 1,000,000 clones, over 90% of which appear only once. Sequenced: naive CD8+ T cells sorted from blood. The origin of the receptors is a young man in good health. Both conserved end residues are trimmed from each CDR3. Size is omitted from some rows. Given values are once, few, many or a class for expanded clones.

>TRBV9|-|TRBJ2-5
ASSVNPSGSLGIQETQY
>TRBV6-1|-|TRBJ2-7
ASSVLKGGTYEQY
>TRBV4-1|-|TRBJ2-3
ASSQDIAGASTDTQY
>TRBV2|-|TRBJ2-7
ASSEFGGSWQY
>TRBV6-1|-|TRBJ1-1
ASSLEISTEAF
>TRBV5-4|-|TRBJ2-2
ASSPGLAGGGSGELF
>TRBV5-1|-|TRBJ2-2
ASSGPGANTGELF
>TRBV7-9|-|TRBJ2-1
ASPNHRGPDNEQF
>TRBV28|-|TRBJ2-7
ASSRTTDSYEQY
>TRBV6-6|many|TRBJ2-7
ASSYSTGGYEQY
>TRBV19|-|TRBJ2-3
ATRDRMRDTQY
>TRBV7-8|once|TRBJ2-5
ASTISPGGETQY
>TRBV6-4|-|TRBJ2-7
ASSDSGPSHVLSSYEQY
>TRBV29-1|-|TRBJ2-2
SAREGGNTGELF
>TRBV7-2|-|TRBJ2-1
ASSPTREFSSYNEQF
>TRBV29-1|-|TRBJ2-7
SVEGLAGDIYEQY
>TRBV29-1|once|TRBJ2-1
SVLTGGYNEQF